In this sample, the clone carrying this T cell receptor (beta chain) turned up once. Its specificity is unknown. This sample was included in a study of T cell responses to AZD1222 COVID-19 vaccine. Libraries were prepared by immunoSEQ multiplex PCR; TCRdb keeps only in-frame clonotypes and omits some of them. This table holds some 200,000 clones, more than 80% found once. Notes on the study in general: Donors skewed white British and female; clonal diversity was possibly underestimated.

Germline CDR1 reads KGHDR; CDR2 reads SFDVKD. The CDR3 spans 13 residues. Trimming pared 12 bases from V and 1 base from J, leaving 15 bases between. This clonotype originated in an adult who received the MenACWY meningococcal vaccine as a control. This specimen was peripheral blood, taken 28 days after the second dose of the MenACWY control vaccine. The V and J genes are TRBV24-1 and TRBJ2-7; D gene ambiguous. The CDR3 sequence: CAAVVGGSYEQYF. DNA for the CDR3: TGTGCCGCCGTAGTGGGCGGATCCTACGAGCAGTACTTC.